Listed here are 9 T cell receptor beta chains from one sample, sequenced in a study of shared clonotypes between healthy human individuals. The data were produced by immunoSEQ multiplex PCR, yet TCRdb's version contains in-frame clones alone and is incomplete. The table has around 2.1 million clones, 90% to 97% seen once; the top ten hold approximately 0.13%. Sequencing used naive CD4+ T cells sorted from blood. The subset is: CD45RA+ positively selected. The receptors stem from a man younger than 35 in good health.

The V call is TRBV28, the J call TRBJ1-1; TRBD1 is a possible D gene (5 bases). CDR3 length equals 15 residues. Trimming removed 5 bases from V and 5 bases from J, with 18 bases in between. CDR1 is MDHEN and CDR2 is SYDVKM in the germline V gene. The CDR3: CASSGRGQKRTEAFF. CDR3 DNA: TGTGCCAGCAGTGGACGAGGACAAAAGCGGACTGAAGCTTTCTTT.

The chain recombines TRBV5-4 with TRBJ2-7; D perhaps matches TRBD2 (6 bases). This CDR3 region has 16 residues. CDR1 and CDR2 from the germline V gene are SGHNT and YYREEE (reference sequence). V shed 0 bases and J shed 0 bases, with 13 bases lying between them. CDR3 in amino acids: CASSLAGGGGSYEQYF. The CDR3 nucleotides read TGTGCCAGCAGCTTGGCCGGTGGGGGAGGCTCCTACGAGCAGTACTTC.

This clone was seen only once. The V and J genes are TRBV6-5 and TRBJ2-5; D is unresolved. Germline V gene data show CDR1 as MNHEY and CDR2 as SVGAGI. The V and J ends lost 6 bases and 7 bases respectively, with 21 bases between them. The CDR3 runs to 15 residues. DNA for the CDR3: TGTGCCAGCAGATCTCGTAAGGGCCAGGCAAGGACCCAGTACTTC. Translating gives CASRSRKGQARTQYF.

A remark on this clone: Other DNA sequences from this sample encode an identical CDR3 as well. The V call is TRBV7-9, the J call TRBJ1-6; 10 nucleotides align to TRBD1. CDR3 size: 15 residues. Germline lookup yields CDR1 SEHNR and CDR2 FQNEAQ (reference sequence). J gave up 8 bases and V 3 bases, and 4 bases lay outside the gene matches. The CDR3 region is CASSLGDRGHSPLHF. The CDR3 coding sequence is TGTGCCAGCAGCTTGGGGGACAGGGGTCATTCACCCCTCCACTTT.

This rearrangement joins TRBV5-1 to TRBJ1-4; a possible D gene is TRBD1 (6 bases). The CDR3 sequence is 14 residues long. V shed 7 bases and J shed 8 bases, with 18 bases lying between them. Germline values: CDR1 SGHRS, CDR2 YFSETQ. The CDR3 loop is CASGQGTSREKLFF. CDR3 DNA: TGCGCCAGCGGTCAGGGGACATCGCGCGAAAAACTGTTTTTT.

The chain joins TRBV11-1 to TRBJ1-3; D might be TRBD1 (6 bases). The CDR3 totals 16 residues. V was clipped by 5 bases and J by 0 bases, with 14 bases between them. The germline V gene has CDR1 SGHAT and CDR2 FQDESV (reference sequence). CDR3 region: CASSLRDKPSGNTIYF. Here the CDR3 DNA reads TGTGCCAGCAGCCTGAGGGACAAACCCTCTGGAAACACCATATATTTT. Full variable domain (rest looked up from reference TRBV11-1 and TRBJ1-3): EAEVAQSPRYKITEKSQAVAFWCDPISGHATLYWYRQILGQGPELLVQFQDESVVDDSQLPKDRFSAERLKGVDSTLKIQPAELGDSAMYLCASSLRDKPSGNTIYFGEGSWLTVV.

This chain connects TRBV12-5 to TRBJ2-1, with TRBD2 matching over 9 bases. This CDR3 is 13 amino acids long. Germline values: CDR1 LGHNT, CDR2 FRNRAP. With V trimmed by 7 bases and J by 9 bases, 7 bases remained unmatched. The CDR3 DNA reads TGTGCTAGTGTTCAAGCGGGAGGCTTTGAGCAGTTCTTC. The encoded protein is CASVQAGGFEQFF.

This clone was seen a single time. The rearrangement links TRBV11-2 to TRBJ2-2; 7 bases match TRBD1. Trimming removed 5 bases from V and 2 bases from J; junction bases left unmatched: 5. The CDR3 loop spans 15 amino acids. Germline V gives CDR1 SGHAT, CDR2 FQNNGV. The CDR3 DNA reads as TGTGCCAGCAGCGAACAGGGGATCAACACCGGGGAGCTGTTTTTT. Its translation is CASSEQGINTGELFF. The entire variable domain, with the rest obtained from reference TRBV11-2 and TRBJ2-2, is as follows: EAGVAQSPRYKIIEKRQSVAFWCNPISGHATLYWYQQILGQGPKLLIQFQNNGVVDDSQLPKDRFSAERLKGVDSTLKIQPAKLEDSAVYLCASSEQGINTGELFFGEGSRLTVL.

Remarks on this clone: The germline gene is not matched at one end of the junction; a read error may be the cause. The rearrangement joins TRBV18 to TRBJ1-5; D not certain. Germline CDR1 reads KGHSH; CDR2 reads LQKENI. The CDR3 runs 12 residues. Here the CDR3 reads CASSLEYQPRHF. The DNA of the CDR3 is TGTGCCAGCTCACTAGAATATCAGCCCCGGCATTTT.